One and the same sample provided the 16 T cell receptor beta chains below, sequenced in a study of T-cell memory formation after mild COVID-19. MiXCR, applied by TCRdb to the 5' RACE reads, yields one record per CDR3 protein. The sample lists roughly 150,000 distinct CDR3 sequences, about an eighth occurring once. Input material: PBMCs or a T cell subset sorted from them (not recorded which). The receptors derive from a man aged 18 to 30 who had mild COVID-19 (a few samples of this study predate the infection). Cell type and time point are not known.

The chain employs TRBV9 and TRBJ1-6, with unresolved D. Trimming pared 3 bases from V and 13 bases from J, leaving 20 bases between. Germline-derived CDR1 and CDR2 are SGDLS and YYNGEE. This CDR3 is built from 15 residues. CDR3 residues: CASSAIGGSAQPLHF. The CDR3 nucleotides are TGTGCCAGCAGCGCCATAGGCGGATCCGCCCAGCCCCTCCACTTT.

This clonotype was counted between two and nine times. The chain links TRBV6-6 to TRBJ2-1; D unclear. The CDR3 runs 11 residues. V was pared by 5 bases and J by 10 bases, with 9 bases between. CDR1 is MNHNY, CDR2 SVGAGI, per germline (reference sequence). In nucleotides, the CDR3 is TGTGCCAGCAGTGTTGACACAGAGCAGTTCTTC. This gives the protein CASSVDTEQFF.

The V gene is TRBV10-3, the J gene TRBJ1-5; the match to TRBD1 covers 9 bases. The germline V gene encodes CDR1 ENHRY and CDR2 SYGVKD. V gave up 1 base and J gave up 5 bases; unmatched junction bases: 6. CDR3 length equals 16 residues. CDR3 in DNA: TGTGCCATCAGTGAGTACGTACAGGGGGCCTATCAGCCCCAGCATTTT. It specifies CAISEYVQGAYQPQHF.

There are a few counts of this clonotype. The gene calls are TRBV7-9 and TRBJ2-1; D is unclear. V lost 1 base to trimming and J lost 6 bases, with 13 bases between them. CDR1 and CDR2 from the germline V gene are SEHNR and FQNEAQ (reference sequence). This CDR3 spans 15 amino acids. CDR3 sequence reads: CASSLVSGVGNEQFF. The CDR3 DNA reads as TGTGCCAGCAGCTTAGTTTCTGGGGTTGGCAATGAGCAGTTCTTC.

This clonotype was seen more than once but under ten times. This chain joins TRBV10-3 and TRBJ1-2; 7 bases line up with TRBD1. Germline values: CDR1 ENHRY, CDR2 SYGVKD. Trimming cost V 0 bases and J 3 bases; bases outside gene matches: 10. The CDR3 consists of 17 residues. The CDR3 nucleotides are TGTGCCATCAGTGAGTCGATAATAGGACAGGCCCACTATGGCTACACCTTC. This sequence encodes CAISESIIGQAHYGYTF.

This clonotype was counted only a few times. V is TRBV18 and J is TRBJ2-4, with 8 bases lining up with TRBD1. Germline V gene lookup returns CDR1 KGHSH and CDR2 LQKENI. Germline trimming cut 3 bases from V and 7 bases from J; bases unmatched to any gene: 2. This CDR3 is 13 amino acids long. CDR3 sequence (DNA): TGTGCCAGCTCACCGGGACAGGAGAACATTCAGTACTTC. This codes for CASSPGQENIQYF.

The chain uses TRBV3-1 and TRBJ2-3; D remains ambiguous. Germline V gives CDR1 LGHDT, CDR2 YNNKEL (reference sequence). Trimming shortened V by 4 bases and J by 0 bases, and 8 bases separated the two germline ends. The CDR3 loop spans 14 amino acids. The CDR3 protein is CASSRQDSTDTQYF. The CDR3 DNA reads as TGTGCCAGCAGCCGTCAGGACAGCACAGATACGCAGTATTTT.

This clonotype has more than one count but fewer than ten. The genes are TRBV5-4 and TRBJ2-3; D is uncertain. The CDR3 sequence is 14 residues long. Deletions cut 4 bases from V and 4 bases from J, with 13 bases between. CDR1 SGHNT and CDR2 YYREEE come from the germline V gene (reference sequence). CDR3: CASSPAALSDTQYF. The CDR3 coding sequence is TGTGCCAGCAGCCCCGCGGCTCTATCAGATACGCAGTATTTT.

The CDR3: CSARDNTEAFF. CDR3 DNA: TGCAGTGCTAGAGATAACACTGAAGCTTTCTTT. This sequence joins TRBV20-1 and TRBJ1-1, with D hard to call. Germline V gene lookup returns CDR1 DFQATT and CDR2 SNEGSKA (reference sequence). This CDR3 region has 11 residues. Trimming left V 0 bases short and J 2 bases short, with 1 base between.

This clonotype was counted at least ten times. CDR3 loop: CASGLGHSGANVLTF. Written as DNA, the CDR3 is TGTGCTAGTGGTTTGGGACACTCTGGGGCCAACGTCCTGACTTTC. The chain combines TRBV12-5 with TRBJ2-6; D is ambiguous. Germline V CDR1 and CDR2: LGHNT, FRNRAP. This CDR3 is built from 15 residues. V shed 1 base and J shed 0 bases, with 4 bases lying between them.

The chain joins TRBV19 to TRBJ1-1; TRBD1 aligns across 9 bases. Germline V lookup: CDR1 LNHDA, CDR2 SQIVND (reference sequence). CDR3 length: 15 residues. Trimming removed 3 bases from V and 1 base from J; junction bases left unmatched: 3. This CDR3 reads CASSMWGQGNTEAFF. CDR3 sequence (DNA): TGTGCCAGTAGTATGTGGGGACAGGGGAACACTGAAGCTTTCTTT.

The chain is built from TRBV6-6 and TRBJ1-2, with 9 bases fitting TRBD1. This CDR3 has 16 amino acids. V was clipped by 6 bases and J by 0 bases; unmatched bases: 8. Germline CDR1 is MNHNY and CDR2 is SVGAGI (reference sequence). The chain's CDR3 is CASRRTGARANYGYTF. CDR3 sequence (DNA): TGTGCCAGCAGACGGACAGGGGCGAGAGCTAACTATGGCTACACCTTC.

This chain links TRBV6-4 with TRBJ2-2, with 9 bases that match TRBD1. Trimming at V came to 7 bases and at J to 5 bases, leaving 8 bases not matched to a gene. CDR1 and CDR2 from the germline V gene are MRHNA and SNTAGT. The CDR3 sequence is 15 residues long. As DNA, the CDR3 is TGTGCCAGCAAACCTACAGGGGGCGAAACCGGGGAGCTGTTTTTT. It encodes CASKPTGGETGELFF.

This clonotype was counted between two and nine times. This chain joins TRBV20-1 and TRBJ2-7; TRBD1 matches at 11 bases. V gave up 2 bases and J gave up 4 bases; unmatched junction bases: 10. There are 16 residues in the CDR3. Per germline, CDR1 DFQATT and CDR2 SNEGSKA (reference sequence). The CDR3, as DNA: TGCAGTGCTAGACCCCGGGACAGGGGGGTCAGGTACGAGCAGTACTTC. This codes for CSARPRDRGVRYEQYF.

At least ten counts were recorded for this clonotype. The chain carries TRBV10-3 and TRBJ2-1, with 8 positions matching TRBD1. Trimming took 11 bases from V and 5 from J; bases not matched to a gene: 11. The germline V gene has CDR1 ENHRY and CDR2 SYGVKD. The CDR3 has 14 amino acids. CDR3: CASLFGQGNNEQFF. As DNA, the CDR3 is TGTGCCTCCCTCTTCGGACAGGGTAACAATGAGCAGTTCTTC.

This sequence joins TRBV7-9 and TRBJ2-1; no firm D call. The CDR3 has 12 residues. Germline CDR1 SEHNR, CDR2 FQNEAQ (reference sequence). V dropped 3 bases and J dropped 8 bases, with 8 bases sitting between them. The CDR3 region is CASSFLFDEQFF. CDR3 in DNA: TGTGCCAGCAGCTTTTTATTCGATGAGCAGTTCTTC.